This T cell receptor beta chain is from a study of neoadjuvant nivolumab and ipilimumab in lung cancer (dated by TCRdb to 2020 to 2021). Study-level background: Nivolumab was administered intravenously at 3 mg/kg on days 1, 15 and 29, and in the combination arm ipilimumab 1 mg/kg was added on day 1 only. The primary trial endpoint was the major pathologic response (MPR) rate in the intention-to-treat population in each study arm. The trial treated about 44 patients with operable NSCLC: 23 were randomized to nivolumab monotherapy and about 20 to nivolumab plus ipilimumab. The study compared TCR repertoires in pretherapy (baseline) peripheral blood with TCR repertoires in tumors resected at surgery after neoadjuvant immune checkpoint blockade. Matched pretherapy and resected tumor pairs were analyzed for seven patients: four treated with nivolumab and three with nivolumab plus ipilimumab.

Interpreted using the paper, the time point label stands for: pretherapy, before neoadjuvant immune checkpoint inhibitors. Samples were obtained from the phase 2 randomized NEOSTAR trial, in which neoadjuvant nivolumab or nivolumab plus ipilimumab followed by surgery was tested in operable NSCLC. The library was obtained by the immunoSEQ multiplex PCR assay. Per the original workflow: Richness and clonality were used to summarize the repertoires, and clones that significantly expanded or contracted between pre- and post-therapy samples were identified. Here the immuneACCESS table is served through TCRdb, limited to in-frame sequences with V and J called. Missing clones are a known gap in these copies; in checked studies unresolved V genes cover under half, and the rest lacks a known reason. The V and J calls and clone size were taken over from that table, and D and trimming were inferred from the DNA. Recorded for this sample are about 1,500 clones; 60% to 80% of them occurred a single time. In total, the top ten clones hold 2.6% of the sample.

For CDR1 and CDR2, the germline V gene lists MNHEY and SVGAGI. The trim is 6 bases for V and 5 bases for J, with a gap of 10 bases between the germline ends. The CDR3 runs 13 residues from the cysteine to the phenylalanine. Only the CDR3 portion is preserved as DNA: 39 bases, with reading frame beginning at the first base. Results the study describes overall, beyond this receptor: Tumor T-cell richness and clonality rose from pretherapy to surgery in three of three dual-therapy tumors but in only two of four nivolumab-treated tumors. Pretherapy blood TCR richness correlated positively with richness in tumors resected after neoadjuvant therapy (Spearman R ≈ 0.85). Resected tumors had greater TCR richness and clonality than tumor-adjacent uninvolved lung, and increases were observed in more dual-therapy-treated tumors. No significant correlation was found between TCR clonality and pathologic tumor regression, and only one major-pathologic-response sample was available for the clonality analysis. A small number of samples underwent TCR sequencing.

With regard to this clone: No antigen is known for it. Base qualities are not at hand, and no much larger clone is one base apart.

The origin of this receptor is an adult with non-small cell lung cancer. The sequenced sample was tumor tissue, obtained before neoadjuvant nivolumab, alone or with ipilimumab. The rearranged segments are TRBV6-5 and TRBJ2-2, with no confidently assigned D gene. The DNA is TGTGCCAGCAGAGGATCCAGTACCGGGGAGCTGTTTTTT. It is translated as CASRGSSTGELFF.